This T cell receptor beta chain was documented in a study of CD8+ T cells in alopecia areata. This clone was counted between two and nine times. Treatment specified: oral pan-JAK inhibitor, 5-10 mg twice daily. RNA extraction was followed by reverse transcription into cDNA, which acted as the sequencing template. Produced via immunoSEQ multiplex PCR; TCRdb's table is partial and in-frame only. The profile shows under 200,000 clones, around 60% of them singletons. The sequences come from CD4+ T cells sorted from blood, collected at week 24, from a patient treated with tofacitinib. The source of this sequence is a human donor with alopecia areata.

Here the CDR3 reads CASSVVTWGAGTEAFF. The CDR3 DNA is TGTGCCAGCAGCGTAGTTACTTGGGGGGCTGGGACTGAAGCTTTCTTT. V is TRBV9 and J is TRBJ1-1, with a possible D match to TRBD1 (6 bases). Germline loops: CDR1 SGDLS, CDR2 YYNGEE. V gave up 0 bases and J gave up 5 bases, with 17 bases separating them. The CDR3 is 16 amino acids.